The 32 T cell receptor beta chains presented below share a single source sample, sequenced in a study of cytomegalovirus exposure and HLA in healthy donors. The study ran its PCR with 60 Vbeta and 13 Jbeta primers. TCRdb's copy holds only in-frame clones and misses some; the assay was immunoSEQ multiplex PCR. The sample records about 98,000 clones, 75% to 85% being singletons. The specimen was PBMCs. These receptors were collected from a man aged 18 to 30 in good health and CMV-seropositive.

V and J are TRBV18 and TRBJ2-7; perhaps TRBD1 as D (6 bases). This CDR3 has 15 residues. Trimming took 3 bases from V and 1 from J, leaving 13 bases between them. Germline V lookup: CDR1 KGHSH, CDR2 LQKENI. The CDR3 reads CASSPYRANSYEQYF. For the CDR3, the DNA is TGTGCCAGCTCACCTTACAGGGCTAATTCCTACGAGCAGTACTTC. Complete variable domain (other parts from reference TRBV18 and TRBJ2-7): NAGVMQNPRHLVRRRGQEARLRCSPMKGHSHVYWYRQLPEEGLKFMVYLQKENIIDESGMPKERFSAEFPKEGPSILRIQQVVRGDSAAYFCASSPYRANSYEQYFGPGTRLTVT.

V and J are TRBV7-9 and TRBJ2-3; a possible D gene is TRBD2 (7 bases). The length of the CDR3 is 16 residues. V lost 1 base to trimming and J lost 6 bases, with 17 bases between them. Germline values: CDR1 SEHNR, CDR2 FQNEAQ (reference sequence). CDR3 loop: CASSLDDTGGPDTQYF. The CDR3, as DNA: TGTGCCAGCAGCTTAGATGATACGGGGGGCCCGGATACGCAGTATTTT.

The J gene is TRBJ1-1, the V gene TRBV5-1, with 8 bases identical to TRBD1. The trim removed 0 bases at V and 1 base at J, leaving 17 bases unmatched. The CDR3 runs to 20 residues. Looked up from germline, CDR1 is SGHRS and CDR2 is YFSETQ. The CDR3 nucleotides are TGCGCCAGCAGCTTGGCCGGGCAGGGGGCGTTGGGAACTTGGAACACTGAAGCTTTCTTT. Translation gives CASSLAGQGALGTWNTEAFF.

The genes are TRBV28 and TRBJ1-2; a weak D match, TRBD1 (6 bases). V gave up 1 base and J gave up 3 bases, with 6 bases separating them. The CDR3 spans 13 residues. The germline gives CDR1 MDHEN, CDR2 SYDVKM. CDR3 residues: CASSLSGDYGYTF. The CDR3, as DNA: TGTGCCAGCAGTTTATCAGGGGACTATGGCTACACCTTC.

V and J are TRBV30 and TRBJ2-7; 8 bases align to TRBD1. V was pared by 0 bases and J by 4 bases, with 2 bases of the junction left unmatched. CDR3 length: 13 amino acids. The germline V gene encodes CDR1 GTSNPN and CDR2 SVGIG (reference sequence). CDR3 loop: CAWSVRQGYEQYF. The DNA for the CDR3 is TGTGCCTGGAGTGTACGACAGGGGTACGAGCAGTACTTC.

This clone was observed once. The rearrangement links TRBV6-1 to TRBJ1-3; D remains ambiguous. The CDR3 length is 14 residues. Germline loops: CDR1 MNHNS, CDR2 SASEGT. Trimming stripped 7 bases from V and 0 bases from J, with 10 bases between. In DNA form, the CDR3 reads TGTGCCAGCATCCTAAACCTCTCTGGAAACACCATATATTTT. Translation gives CASILNLSGNTIYF.

V gene TRBV6-4 combines with J gene TRBJ1-2; D is ambiguous. The CDR3 spans 13 residues. Germline values: CDR1 MRHNA, CDR2 SNTAGT. V gave up 2 bases and J gave up 2 bases, with 6 bases separating them. The CDR3 DNA follows: TGTGCCAGCAGTGACGGAGGAAACTATGGCTACACCTTC. It encodes CASSDGGNYGYTF.

The CDR3 region is CASSESRDEQYF. CDR3 coding DNA: TGTGCCAGCAGTGAATCCAGGGACGAGCAGTACTTC. The V and J genes are TRBV6-1 and TRBJ2-7, with D perhaps matching TRBD1 (5 bases). There are 12 residues in the CDR3. The germline CDR1 and CDR2 sequences are MNHNS and SASEGT. V was shortened by 2 bases and J by 5 bases, with 7 bases between the two germline ends.

The genes are TRBV7-2 and TRBJ2-5; the match to TRBD2 covers 12 bases. J lost 1 base, V lost 4 bases, and 4 bases had no gene match. This CDR3 comprises 16 residues. Per germline, CDR1 SGHTA and CDR2 FQGNSA. The CDR3 region is CASSSRLAGVQETQYF. The CDR3 coding sequence is TGTGCCAGCAGCTCCCGACTAGCGGGGGTCCAAGAGACCCAGTACTTC.

The V call is TRBV28, the J call TRBJ1-2; D perhaps matches TRBD1 (6 bases). The CDR3 sequence is 15 residues long. CDR1 is MDHEN, CDR2 SYDVKM, per germline. Trimming stripped 5 bases from V and 5 bases from J, with 18 bases between. CDR3 sequence (DNA): TGTGCCAGCAGTCTCGGGGACATAAGAGGGTATGGCTACACCTTC. Its translation: CASSLGDIRGYGYTF.

CDR3 residues: CASSILAYNSPLHF. The CDR3 bases are TGTGCCAGTAGTATACTAGCGTATAATTCACCCCTCCACTTT. This chain uses TRBV19 with TRBJ1-6; no definite D call. Between the trimmed V and J ends, which lost 2 bases and 4 bases, there was a span of 6 bases. The germline V gene has CDR1 LNHDA and CDR2 SQIVND (reference sequence). The CDR3 loop spans 14 amino acids.

This clone has a handful of counts. The chain recombines TRBV2 with TRBJ2-2, with D possibly matching TRBD2 (5 bases). Germline V gene data show CDR1 as SNHLY and CDR2 as FYNNEI. The CDR3 loop spans 14 amino acids. Trimming cost V 7 bases and J 2 bases, with 11 bases left between them. The CDR3 DNA is TGTGCCAGCACGGAACGGGGTAACACCGGGGAGCTGTTTTTT. It is translated as CASTERGNTGELFF.

The V gene is TRBV9, the J gene TRBJ1-1, with TRBD1 as a possible D gene (6 bases). V shed 3 bases and J shed 2 bases, with 11 bases lying between them. Germline CDR1 reads SGDLS; CDR2 reads YYNGEE. The CDR3 runs 14 residues. CDR3 amino acids: CASSAGHTNTEAFF. The CDR3 DNA reads as TGTGCCAGCAGCGCGGGACACACAAACACTGAAGCTTTCTTT.

Here the CDR3 reads CASSPGQGANNEQFF. The CDR3 bases are TGTGCCAGCTCACCGGGGCAGGGGGCGAATAATGAGCAGTTCTTC. This chain joins TRBV18 and TRBJ2-1, with 8 bases fitting TRBD1. Trimming took 3 bases from V and 7 from J; bases not matched to a gene: 8. CDR3 length equals 15 residues. Germline CDR1 KGHSH, CDR2 LQKENI.

The chain has TRBV11-2 and TRBJ1-1; 10 nucleotides match TRBD1. The ends lost 5 bases at V and 3 bases at J; junction bases unmatched: 6. Germline CDR1 and CDR2: SGHAT and FQNNGV. CDR3 length: 15 residues. This CDR3 is CASSETGGMDTEAFF. CDR3 coding DNA: TGTGCCAGCAGCGAGACAGGGGGCATGGACACTGAAGCTTTCTTT. Complete variable domain (other parts from reference TRBV11-2 and TRBJ1-1): EAGVAQSPRYKIIEKRQSVAFWCNPISGHATLYWYQQILGQGPKLLIQFQNNGVVDDSQLPKDRFSAERLKGVDSTLKIQPAKLEDSAVYLCASSETGGMDTEAFFGQGTRLTVV.

V and J are TRBV14 and TRBJ2-1; 7 bases are a match to TRBD2. After removal of 5 bases from V and 0 bases from J, the junction contained 10 bases not matched to a gene. The CDR3 runs to 17 residues. Germline CDR1 is SGHDN and CDR2 is FVKESK. CDR3 sequence (DNA): TGTGCCAGCAGCACTACGCGGGGGTCGAGCTCCTACAATGAGCAGTTCTTC. Residues: CASSTTRGSSSYNEQFF.

This chain connects TRBV7-9 to TRBJ1-2, with 7 positions matching TRBD1. Germline CDR1 and CDR2: SEHNR and FQNEAQ (reference sequence). The CDR3 consists of 15 residues. V shed 3 bases, J shed 6 bases, and the junction held 10 bases outside the gene matches. The CDR3 bases are TGTGCCAGCAGCTTCCCGACAGGGCGGGTCGATGGCTACACCTTC. Translating it yields CASSFPTGRVDGYTF.

This rearrangement joins TRBV7-8 to TRBJ1-1; 8 bases map to TRBD1. V was pared by 2 bases and J by 6 bases, with 5 bases of the junction left unmatched. The CDR3 has 14 amino acids. CDR1 and CDR2 (germline): SGHVS, FQNEAQ. The CDR3 loop is CASSLWETGAEAFF. The CDR3 nucleotides read TGTGCCAGCAGCTTATGGGAGACAGGGGCTGAAGCTTTCTTT.

V gene TRBV28 combines with J gene TRBJ1-1; 7 bases agree with TRBD1. Germline V gene sequence: CDR1 MDHEN, CDR2 SYDVKM. This CDR3 contains 15 residues. V lost 5 bases to trimming and J lost 6 bases; unmatched junction nucleotides: 12. The CDR3 sequence: CASSPQTGREAEAFF. The DNA of the CDR3 is TGTGCCAGCAGTCCTCAGACAGGGAGAGAGGCTGAAGCTTTCTTT. Full variable domain (outside the CDR3, taken from reference TRBV28 and TRBJ1-1): DVKVTQSSRYLVKRTGEKVFLECVQDMDHENMFWYRQDPGLGLRLIYFSYDVKMKEKGDIPEGYSVSREKKERFSLILESASTNQTSMYLCASSPQTGREAEAFFGQGTRLTVV.

The V call is TRBV6-5, the J call TRBJ2-5; D possibly corresponds to TRBD1 (5 bases). The J call may not be correct, given that the DNA end is closer to TRBJ2-7. Germline V gene sequence: CDR1 MNHEY, CDR2 SVGAGI. The CDR3 is 14 amino acids. CDR3 nucleotides: TGTGCCAGCAGGCGTGAGGCAGGGAAATACGAGCAGTACTTC. Its protein is CASRREAGKYEQYF.

The genes are TRBV19 and TRBJ1-1; 9 positions match TRBD1. Germline trimming cut 6 bases from V and 4 bases from J; bases unmatched to any gene: 9. There are 15 residues in the CDR3. Germline lookup yields CDR1 LNHDA and CDR2 SQIVND (reference sequence). The CDR3 sequence: CASRITGGAGTEAFF. In DNA form, the CDR3 reads TGTGCCAGTAGGATAACAGGGGGCGCAGGCACTGAAGCTTTCTTT.

The genes are TRBV7-2 and TRBJ2-7; D might be TRBD2 (6 bases). Trimming removed 5 bases at V and 3 bases at J, with 11 bases between. In germline, CDR1 is SGHTA, CDR2 FQGNSA. The CDR3 consists of 13 residues. The CDR3 DNA reads as TGTGCCAGCAGCCCCGGGAGAAACTACGAGCAGTACTTC. This translates into CASSPGRNYEQYF. Full variable domain (outside the CDR3, taken from reference TRBV7-2 and TRBJ2-7): GAGVSQSPSNKVTEKGKDVELRCDPISGHTALYWYRQSLGQGLEFLIYFQGNSAPDKSGLPSDRFSAERTGGSVSTLTIQRTQQEDSAVYLCASSPGRNYEQYFGPGTRLTVT.

The chain combines TRBV7-3 with TRBJ2-3; 9 bases map to TRBD2. V shed 2 bases and J 6 bases; nucleotides not matched to a gene: 3. This CDR3 has 14 amino acids. Germline V gives CDR1 SGHTA, CDR2 FQGTGA. CDR3 region: CASSLAGGLDTQYF. The CDR3 region has the DNA TGTGCCAGCAGCTTAGCGGGGGGGTTGGATACGCAGTATTTT.

In regard to this clone: Other DNA sequences in this specimen translate into the identical CDR3. This chain joins TRBV14 and TRBJ2-2; TRBD1 aligns across 7 bases. CDR3 size: 15 residues. Trimming at V came to 3 bases and at J to 2 bases, leaving 3 bases not matched to a gene. CDR1 is SGHDN, CDR2 FVKESK, per germline. CDR3 loop: CASSQAGGNTGELFF. CDR3 nucleotides: TGTGCCAGCAGCCAGGCAGGGGGAAACACCGGGGAGCTGTTTTTT.

The V gene is TRBV7-8, the J gene TRBJ1-1; no clear D gene. Deletions cut 3 bases from V and 1 base from J, with 12 bases between. Germline values: CDR1 SGHVS, CDR2 FQNEAQ. The length of the CDR3 is 15 residues. The CDR3 loop reads CASSFEGGGNTEAFF. The CDR3 DNA reads as TGTGCCAGCAGCTTTGAGGGAGGTGGGAACACTGAAGCTTTCTTT. The entire variable domain, with the rest obtained from reference TRBV7-8 and TRBJ1-1, is as follows: GAGVSQSPRYKVAKRGQDVALRCDPISGHVSLFWYQQALGQGPEFLTYFQNEAQLDKSGLPSDRFFAERPEGSVSTLKIQRTQQEDSAVYLCASSFEGGGNTEAFFGQGTRLTVV.

This chain uses TRBV29-1 with TRBJ1-5; possible D gene TRBD1, 5 bases. The CDR3 runs to 13 residues. The V end was cut by 6 bases, the J end by 4 bases, with 13 bases between. Germline CDR1 is SQVTM and CDR2 is ANQGSEA. The CDR3 bases are TGCAGCGTCGGACACGGGCGGAATCAGCCCCAGCATTTT. Protein sequence: CSVGHGRNQPQHF.

This chain links TRBV7-8 with TRBJ1-4; D is unresolved. CDR1 is SGHVS and CDR2 is FQNEAQ in the germline V gene. The CDR3 runs 15 residues. The V end lost 5 bases, the J end lost 8 bases, and 18 bases lay between the germline ends. In nucleotides, the CDR3 is TGTGCCAGCAGCGAAGGACTACACTTGGACGAAAAACTGTTTTTT. Translating it yields CASSEGLHLDEKLFF. Full variable domain (remainder filled in from reference TRBV7-8 and TRBJ1-4): GAGVSQSPRYKVAKRGQDVALRCDPISGHVSLFWYQQALGQGPEFLTYFQNEAQLDKSGLPSDRFFAERPEGSVSTLKIQRTQQEDSAVYLCASSEGLHLDEKLFFGSGTQLSVL.

This clone was counted only a few times. The gene calls are TRBV5-6 and TRBJ2-1; perhaps TRBD1 as D (5 bases). The CDR3 spans 14 residues. Germline loops: CDR1 SGHDT, CDR2 YYEEEE. V was cut by 0 bases and J by 4 bases, with 8 bases left in between. CDR3 in amino acids: CASSLGQWYNEQFF. CDR3 coding DNA: TGTGCCAGCAGCTTGGGACAGTGGTACAATGAGCAGTTCTTC.

The chain carries TRBV2 and TRBJ2-2; 9 nucleotides align to TRBD1. Trimming took 10 bases from V and 3 from J; bases not matched to a gene: 6. Germline V gene lookup returns CDR1 SNHLY and CDR2 FYNNEI. This CDR3 has 14 residues. The CDR3 DNA reads TGTGCCACCCAGGGACAGGGATACACCGGGGAGCTGTTTTTT. As protein: CATQGQGYTGELFF.

This clone was seen a handful of times. The gene calls are TRBV7-6 and TRBJ2-3, with D possibly being TRBD1 (6 bases). The CDR3 sequence is 16 residues long. Per the germline V gene, CDR1 is SGHVS and CDR2 is FNYEAQ. Between the trimmed V and J ends, which lost 2 bases and 5 bases, there was a span of 17 bases. The DNA of the CDR3 is TGTGCCAGCAGCTTACGCACAGGGTTAGGTCAAGATACGCAGTATTTT. This gives the protein CASSLRTGLGQDTQYF.

The J gene is TRBJ2-7, the V gene TRBV30; TRBD1 matches at 8 bases. Germline CDR1 is GTSNPN and CDR2 is SVGIG (reference sequence). This CDR3 is built from 14 residues. Trimming took 2 bases from V and 3 from J; bases not matched to a gene: 6. In DNA form, the CDR3 reads TGTGCCTGGAGTTGGGGGACAGGTTACTACGAGCAGTACTTC. The encoded protein is CAWSWGTGYYEQYF.

This clone was counted between two and nine times. This sequence joins TRBV6-1 and TRBJ1-3, with D unclear. The germline V gene has CDR1 MNHNS and CDR2 SASEGT. With 4 bases removed from V and 8 bases from J, the gap between germline ends came to 9 bases. The CDR3 runs 12 residues. This CDR3 reads CASSVFTDTIYF. The CDR3 DNA reads TGTGCCAGCAGTGTCTTCACGGACACCATATATTTT.